The 22 T cell receptor beta chains below were found in one sample sequenced in a study of regulatory T cells in long-lasting Graves disease (dated by TCRdb to the early 2020s). Libraries were prepared through multiplex PCR. Sequencer: Illumina HiSeq 4000. TCR beta libraries were built with iRepertoire HTBI primers and Arm-PCR amplification of CDR3 regions. TCRdb reprocessing: public reads trimmed at Q25 with fastp, clones called with MiXCR, in-frame beta chains kept. When rows share a CDR3 protein, they turn into one entry using the most common DNA and genes. The sample yields roughly 380,000 distinct CDR3 sequences; over 15% were counted once. The top ten constitute less than 35% of the sample. The sample's time point label, decoded: newly diagnosed GD, antithyroid drugs for less than 3 months. For both TCR sequencing and RNA sequencing, RNA was extracted from PBMCs in TRIzol. The data were also submitted as part of a second study, on T cells in Graves' hyperthyroidism and ophthalmopathy.

This specimen was peripheral blood mononuclear cells (PBMCs), taken at new diagnosis, from a patient treated with antithyroid drugs. The receptors were gathered from a man between 40 and 49 years old with Graves disease. Donor details come from another sample of the same person, matched by shared clones.

This clonotype was observed many times. The genes are TRBV9 and TRBJ2-7; D remains unclear. Trimming stripped 0 bases from V and 0 bases from J, with 10 bases between. Germline V gene sequence: CDR1 SGDLS, CDR2 YYNGEE. This CDR3 is 15 amino acids long. This CDR3 is CASSVGDASSYEQYF. The CDR3 DNA follows: TGTGCCAGCAGCGTAGGTGACGCGAGCTCCTACGAGCAGTACTTC.

This clonotype was picked up many times. This chain joins TRBV7-9 and TRBJ2-5; D remains unclear. Per the germline V gene, CDR1 is SEHNR and CDR2 is FQNEAQ (reference sequence). The CDR3 covers 14 residues. The V end was cut by 0 bases, the J end by 6 bases, with 11 bases between. The CDR3 is CASSLATPPKTQYF. In DNA form, the CDR3 reads TGTGCCAGCAGCTTAGCTACACCCCCGAAGACCCAGTACTTC.

About this clonotype: A much larger clone sits a single nucleotide away, making a read error possible. The gene calls are TRBV20-1 and TRBJ2-3, with 11 bases that match TRBD2. V dropped 3 bases and J dropped 8; count of bases not matched to a gene: 10. Germline CDR1 and CDR2: DFQATT and SNEGSKA (reference sequence). The CDR3 sequence is 15 residues long. The CDR3 here is CSASSGLAAMGTQYF. CDR3 DNA sequence: TGCAGTGCTAGCTCGGGACTAGCGGCCATGGGTACGCAGTATTTT.

Ten or more counts support this clonotype. This chain connects TRBV20-1 to TRBJ2-7, with a possible D match to TRBD2 (6 bases). The germline V and J ends were trimmed by 6 bases and 3 bases, with 21 bases remaining between them. This CDR3 has 15 residues. CDR1 DFQATT and CDR2 SNEGSKA come from the germline V gene (reference sequence). CDR3 bases: TGCAGTGCCCCCCGGCCCGGGGGAGGTAACTACGAGCAGTACTTC. The encoded protein is CSAPRPGGGNYEQYF.

This clonotype was picked up many times. The genes are TRBV20-1 and TRBJ1-5; D might be TRBD1 (5 bases). Trimming removed 2 bases from V and 2 bases from J, with 13 bases in between. The CDR3 spans 15 residues. Germline-derived CDR1 and CDR2 are DFQATT and SNEGSKA (reference sequence). CDR3 in DNA: TGCAGTGCTAGACCACCGGGGCATGGCAATCAGCCCCAGCATTTT. Its translation: CSARPPGHGNQPQHF.

At least ten counts were recorded for this clonotype. The chain combines TRBV30 with TRBJ2-7; D gene uncertain. Deletions cut 4 bases from V and 4 bases from J, with 11 bases between. The germline gives CDR1 GTSNPN, CDR2 SVGIG (reference sequence). The CDR3 runs to 12 residues. The CDR3 coding sequence is TGTGCCTGGAAACTGGCTGCTTACGAGCAGTACTTC. Residues: CAWKLAAYEQYF.

This clonotype appeared a few times. The rearrangement links TRBV4-2 to TRBJ2-2; a weak D match, TRBD2 (6 bases). CDR3 length: 13 amino acids. The V and J ends lost 9 bases and 3 bases respectively, with 11 bases between them. Germline values: CDR1 LGHNA, CDR2 YNFKEQ. The CDR3: CASGGIDTGELFF. DNA for the CDR3: TGTGCCAGTGGGGGGATTGACACCGGGGAGCTGTTTTTT.

At least ten counts were recorded for this clonotype. The rearrangement links TRBV5-1 to TRBJ2-1; either TRBD1 or TRBD2 may fit D (5 bases each). This CDR3 has 15 amino acids. Germline CDR1 SGHRS, CDR2 YFSETQ. With 2 bases removed from V and 9 bases from J, the gap between germline ends came to 18 bases. The CDR3 reads CASSFTGGPIGEQFF. In DNA, the CDR3 is TGCGCCAGCAGCTTTACAGGAGGTCCAATCGGTGAGCAGTTCTTC.

The CDR3 nucleotides are TGTGCCAGCAGCGTAGGACAGGGGGCTGTAGGAGAGCAGTACTTC. Its translation: CASSVGQGAVGEQYF. The chain uses TRBV9 and TRBJ2-7; 10 bases line up with TRBD1. The CDR3 runs to 15 residues. CDR1 and CDR2 (germline): SGDLS, YYNGEE. V was clipped by 0 bases and J by 7 bases; unmatched bases: 7. The whole variable domain, filled in from reference TRBV9 and TRBJ2-7, reads DSGVTQTPKHLITATGQRVTLRCSPRSGDLSVYWYQQSLDQGLQFLIQYYNGEERAKGNILERFSAQQFPDLHSELNLSSLELGDSALYFCASSVGQGAVGEQYFGPGTRLTVT.

This clonotype has at least ten counts. The genes are TRBV5-1 and TRBJ2-7, with D possibly TRBD1 on 5 matching bases. The V gene's germline CDR1 is SGHRS and CDR2 YFSETQ. V lost 4 bases and J 4 bases, leaving 12 bases between the germline ends. The CDR3 loop spans 13 amino acids. The CDR3 sequence: CASSTGESYEQYF. Written as DNA, the CDR3 is TGCGCCAGCAGCACAGGAGAGTCTTACGAGCAGTACTTC.

This clonotype appeared many times. The chain carries TRBV2 and TRBJ2-7; 9 bases map to TRBD1. This CDR3 comprises 15 residues. CDR1 is SNHLY and CDR2 is FYNNEI in the germline V gene. V shed 5 bases, J shed 2 bases, and the junction held 7 bases outside the gene matches. This CDR3 reads CASSPAGTGTYEQYF. In nucleotides, the CDR3 is TGTGCCAGCAGTCCCGCCGGGACAGGGACCTACGAGCAGTACTTC. Drawing the rest from reference TRBV2 and TRBJ2-7, the complete variable domain is EPEVTQTPSHQVTQMGQEVILRCVPISNHLYFYWYRQILGQKVEFLVSFYNNEISEKSEIFDDQFSVERPDGSNFTLKIRSTKLEDSAMYFCASSPAGTGTYEQYFGPGTRLTVT.

V gene TRBV5-1 combines with J gene TRBJ2-5, with D uncertain. V lost 0 bases to trimming and J lost 2 bases, with 8 bases between them. This CDR3 has 14 amino acids. CDR1 SGHRS and CDR2 YFSETQ come from the germline V gene. The DNA of the CDR3 is TGCGCCAGCAGCTTGGGCGCTGTTCAAGAGACCCAGTACTTC. Its protein product is CASSLGAVQETQYF.

This chain links TRBV28 with TRBJ1-1; 7 bases align to TRBD1. CDR1 is MDHEN and CDR2 is SYDVKM in the germline V gene. This CDR3 region has 14 residues. The J segment lost 8 bases and the V segment lost 5 bases, leaving 11 bases of the junction unmatched. CDR3 bases: TGTGCCAGCAGTCCGGGACAGTGGAGTTCCGAAGCTTTCTTT. It yields the protein CASSPGQWSSEAFF.

In regard to this clonotype: A much bigger clone sits one base away, suggesting this may be a read error. The CDR3 nucleotides read TGTGCCAGCAACTTAGTTGACCATACGCAGTATTTT. Amino acids: CASNLVDHTQYF. V and J are TRBV7-9 and TRBJ2-3; D remains ambiguous. CDR1 is SEHNR, CDR2 FQNEAQ, per germline (reference sequence). CDR3 length: 12 amino acids.

This clonotype was seen repeatedly, ten times or more. The genes are TRBV3-1 and TRBJ2-7; TRBD2 aligns across 8 bases. From germline, CDR1 is LGHDT and CDR2 YNNKEL (reference sequence). Losses at the gene ends were 5 bases for V and 3 bases for J; bases not matched to a gene: 9. This CDR3 is 15 amino acids long. The CDR3 DNA reads TGTGCCAGCAGCTCCTCACCGGGGGGGTACTACGAGCAGTACTTC. Its translation is CASSSSPGGYYEQYF.

This clonotype has just a few counts. The chain couples TRBV4-1 to TRBJ1-6; unclear D gene. Germline-derived CDR1 and CDR2 are MGHRA and YSYEKL. The CDR3 covers 15 residues. V lost 2 bases, J lost 6 bases, and 11 bases lay in between. The CDR3 coding sequence is TGCGCCAGCAGCCAACCCGGGAGCCCTAATTCACCCCTCCACTTT. Translation: CASSQPGSPNSPLHF.

V gene TRBV18 combines with J gene TRBJ2-2; TRBD1 might be the D (6 bases). This CDR3 spans 14 amino acids. The V and J ends lost 4 bases and 1 base respectively, with 7 bases between them. The V gene's germline CDR1 is KGHSH and CDR2 LQKENI. The CDR3 loop is CASSRDMNTGELFF. CDR3 sequence (DNA): TGTGCCAGCTCACGGGACATGAACACCGGGGAGCTGTTTTTT.

The chain carries TRBV12-3 or TRBV12-4 and TRBJ2-7; weak D call: TRBD2 (5 bases). The V gene lost 5 bases and the J gene lost 4 bases, with 12 bases spanning the gap. This CDR3 contains 13 residues. The CDR3 is CASSGSVGYEQYF. In DNA form, the CDR3 reads TGTGCCAGCAGTGGGAGCGTGGGGTACGAGCAGTACTTC.

This clonotype was detected ten times or more. V and J are TRBV5-4 and TRBJ2-5; D is possibly TRBD2 (7 bases). Trimming stripped 4 bases from V and 5 bases from J, with 21 bases between. This CDR3 spans 16 amino acids. Germline CDR1 is SGHNT and CDR2 is YYREEE (reference sequence). Here the CDR3 reads CASSPEEGGRQETQYF. Written as DNA, the CDR3 is TGTGCCAGCAGCCCCGAGGAGGGGGGGCGACAGGAGACCCAGTACTTC.

The chain carries TRBV11-2 and TRBJ2-7, with 10 bases that match TRBD1. The CDR3 spans 15 residues. The J segment lost 4 bases and the V segment lost 4 bases, leaving 7 bases of the junction unmatched. Germline CDR1 and CDR2: SGHAT and FQNNGV. CDR3 amino acids: CASSSPGTGVYEQYF. The CDR3 DNA is TGTGCCAGCAGCTCCCCCGGGACAGGGGTTTACGAGCAGTACTTC.

This clonotype appeared many times. The rearrangement uses TRBV5-1 and TRBJ2-7; D unresolved. CDR1 and CDR2 from the germline V gene are SGHRS and YFSETQ. V was clipped by 0 bases and J by 0 bases, with 7 bases between them. The CDR3 is made up of 14 amino acids. CDR3 residues: CASSLVLNSYEQYF. The CDR3, as DNA: TGCGCCAGCAGCTTGGTCCTGAACTCCTACGAGCAGTACTTC.

This clonotype came up a few times. The rearrangement uses TRBV6-2 or TRBV6-3 and TRBJ1-5, with TRBD1 matching 7 bases. Germline values: CDR1 MNHEY, CDR2 SVGEGT. J was trimmed by 5 bases and V by 6 bases; bases with no gene match: 4. The CDR3 has 13 residues. CDR3 protein: CASRTTGDQPQHF. CDR3 sequence (DNA): TGTGCCAGCAGGACTACAGGGGATCAGCCCCAGCATTTT.